These 21 T cell receptor beta chains were sequenced from one sample in a study of cytomegalovirus exposure and HLA in healthy donors. 60 Vbeta and 13 Jbeta primers were used in PCR. Assay used: immunoSEQ multiplex PCR; TCRdb lists only in-frame clones, some missing. This sample has 150,000 to 200,000 clones, with 65% to 70% found just once. The material sequenced was PBMCs. These receptor sequences come from a woman aged 18-30 years in good health and CMV-seropositive.

The chain combines TRBV28 with TRBJ2-7; TRBD2 agrees at 9 bases. This CDR3 has 14 residues. V dropped 6 bases and J dropped 4; count of bases not matched to a gene: 7. From germline, CDR1 is MDHEN and CDR2 SYDVKM. This CDR3 is CASRVAGDGYEQYF. The CDR3 DNA is TGTGCCAGCAGGGTAGCGGGAGACGGGTACGAGCAGTACTTC.

This clone was counted a single time. V and J are TRBV27 and TRBJ2-1, with a tentative D call TRBD1 (5 bases). Germline CDR1 and CDR2: MNHEY and SMNVEV (reference sequence). This CDR3 spans 15 amino acids. V lost 2 bases and J 4 bases, leaving 12 bases between the germline ends. This CDR3 reads CASSLQGRKYNEQFF. The CDR3 nucleotides are TGTGCCAGCAGTTTACAGGGTAGAAAATACAATGAGCAGTTCTTC.

J is TRBJ2-3 and V is TRBV2, with 7 nucleotides matching TRBD2. This CDR3 has 13 residues. Germline V lookup: CDR1 SNHLY, CDR2 FYNNEI. V dropped 3 bases and J dropped 7; count of bases not matched to a gene: 4. The CDR3 reads CASSDGGGNTQYF. In DNA form, the CDR3 reads TGTGCCAGCAGTGATGGGGGGGGTAATACGCAGTATTTT.

The chain carries TRBV11-2 and TRBJ2-1, with D possibly matching TRBD2 (5 bases). The V and J ends lost 0 bases and 1 base respectively, with 19 bases between them. The germline gives CDR1 SGHAT, CDR2 FQNNGV. CDR3 size: 19 residues. CDR3 sequence (DNA): TGTGCCAGCAGCTTAGATGCGGTAGCCGGGGTGTATTCCTACAATGAGCAGTTCTTC. This encodes CASSLDAVAGVYSYNEQFF.

The chain carries TRBV19 and TRBJ2-7; D is perhaps TRBD2 (5 bases). CDR3 size: 15 residues. V lost 3 bases, J lost 1 base, and 13 bases lay in between. In germline, CDR1 is LNHDA, CDR2 SQIVND (reference sequence). CDR3 sequence: CASSMGVGGSYEQYF. The CDR3 coding sequence is TGTGCCAGTAGTATGGGAGTCGGTGGTTCCTACGAGCAGTACTTC.

The rearrangement joins TRBV6-1 to TRBJ1-2; unclear D gene. V was trimmed by 6 bases and J by 4 bases, leaving 18 bases between them. Germline assignment: CDR1 MNHNS and CDR2 SASEGT. The CDR3 consists of 15 residues. The CDR3 region is CASRWPGMRAYGYTF. CDR3 sequence (DNA): TGTGCCAGCAGGTGGCCGGGAATGAGAGCCTATGGCTACACCTTC.

There are a few counts of this clone. CDR3 bases: TGCGCCAGCAGCTTTGATTGGGGGCGGGATGGCTACACCTTC. It codes for CASSFDWGRDGYTF. This sequence joins TRBV5-1 and TRBJ1-2; the D gene is possibly TRBD1 (6 bases). CDR3 length: 14 amino acids. The V gene's germline CDR1 is SGHRS and CDR2 YFSETQ. Trimming left V 2 bases short and J 6 bases short, with 14 bases between.

This chain joins TRBV5-1 and TRBJ2-3; 9 bases fit TRBD2. CDR3 length equals 15 residues. Germline values: CDR1 SGHRS, CDR2 YFSETQ. The V segment lost 8 bases and the J segment 2 bases; nucleotides outside the gene matches: 9. The CDR3 region is CASSRAGGNTDTQYF. DNA for the CDR3: TGCGCCAGTTCCAGAGCGGGGGGTAACACAGATACGCAGTATTTT.

This clone was counted between two and nine times. This chain connects TRBV9 to TRBJ1-1, with TRBD1 as a possible D gene (6 bases). The germline V gene encodes CDR1 SGDLS and CDR2 YYNGEE. The CDR3 sequence is 13 residues long. With 3 bases removed from V and 4 bases from J, the gap between germline ends came to 10 bases. CDR3 nucleotide sequence: TGTGCCAGCAGCGAGGGGGGGGGCACTGAAGCTTTCTTT. This translates into CASSEGGGTEAFF.

The chain joins TRBV28 to TRBJ1-5, with 7 bases fitting TRBD1. V lost 6 bases, J lost 0 bases, and 5 bases stayed unmatched. The CDR3 extends over 15 amino acids. Germline values: CDR1 MDHEN, CDR2 SYDVKM. CDR3 protein: CASRIGGHSNQPQHF. For the CDR3, the DNA is TGTGCCAGCAGGATAGGGGGCCATAGCAATCAGCCCCAGCATTTT.

The CDR3: CAWSVGLAGAQETQYF. DNA for the CDR3: TGTGCCTGGAGTGTAGGTTTAGCGGGGGCCCAAGAGACCCAGTACTTC. The chain carries TRBV30 and TRBJ2-5, with 9 positions matching TRBD2. Looked up from germline, CDR1 is GTSNPN and CDR2 is SVGIG (reference sequence). The CDR3 consists of 16 residues. V lost 0 bases to trimming and J lost 1 base; unmatched junction nucleotides: 6.

Only a few counts were recorded for this clone. This rearrangement joins TRBV18 to TRBJ2-3; 8 nucleotides align to TRBD2. This CDR3 comprises 15 residues. V shed 5 bases and J 0 bases; nucleotides not matched to a gene: 4. Germline V gene lookup returns CDR1 KGHSH and CDR2 LQKENI. CDR3 protein: CASSELAASTDTQYF. The CDR3 region has the DNA TGTGCCAGCTCAGAACTAGCGGCTAGCACAGATACGCAGTATTTT.

The chain is built from TRBV2 and TRBJ1-1; D ambiguous. The V gene lost 4 bases and the J gene lost 2 bases, with 8 bases spanning the gap. Germline V gives CDR1 SNHLY, CDR2 FYNNEI. This CDR3 is built from 13 residues. In nucleotides, the CDR3 is TGTGCCAGCAGTGCCGTTGTTAACACTGAAGCTTTCTTT. Amino acid sequence: CASSAVVNTEAFF.

This chain links TRBV4-1 with TRBJ2-7; TRBD1 agrees at 9 bases. The CDR3 is 15 residues long. Per germline, CDR1 MGHRA and CDR2 YSYEKL. V shed 4 bases, J shed 2 bases, and the junction held 6 bases outside the gene matches. The CDR3 DNA follows: TGCGCCAGCAGCCGGACCGGGACAGGGACCTACGAGCAGTACTTC. Translated: CASSRTGTGTYEQYF.

The table lists this clone with a few counts. The rearrangement joins TRBV13 to TRBJ2-7, with D perhaps TRBD1 (6 bases). This CDR3 comprises 14 residues. V was shortened by 4 bases and J by 1 base, with 11 bases between the two germline ends. Germline-derived CDR1 and CDR2 are PRHDT and FYEKMQ (reference sequence). CDR3 DNA sequence: TGTGCCAGCAGCTCCTGGGACACTTCCTACGAGCAGTACTTC. Translated, it gives CASSSWDTSYEQYF.

The rearrangement uses TRBV28 and TRBJ2-1; TRBD1 agrees at 12 bases. CDR1 is MDHEN, CDR2 SYDVKM, per germline. The trim removed 6 bases at V and 9 bases at J, leaving 9 bases unmatched. There are 15 residues in the CDR3. The chain's CDR3 is CASRVGGQGAGEQFF. The CDR3 region has the DNA TGTGCCAGCAGGGTCGGGGGACAGGGGGCGGGTGAGCAGTTCTTC.

This rearrangement joins TRBV13 to TRBJ2-1, with 11 bases fitting TRBD2. Germline loops: CDR1 PRHDT, CDR2 FYEKMQ (reference sequence). The trim removed 4 bases at V and 6 bases at J, leaving 5 bases unmatched. This CDR3 has 15 residues. The CDR3 nucleotides are TGTGCCAGCAGCTACGGACTAGCGGGCCTCAATGAGCAGTTCTTC. Its translation: CASSYGLAGLNEQFF.

The rearrangement uses TRBV6-1 and TRBJ2-3; 9 nucleotides line up with TRBD2. CDR3 length: 15 amino acids. V shed 1 base and J 1 base; nucleotides not matched to a gene: 0. CDR1 and CDR2 from the germline V gene are MNHNS and SASEGT. The CDR3 spells CASSEERGGTDTQYF. As DNA, the CDR3 is TGTGCCAGCAGTGAAGAGCGGGGGGGCACAGATACGCAGTATTTT.

The J gene is TRBJ1-2, the V gene TRBV6-5; D gene ambiguous. Germline V gene sequence: CDR1 MNHEY, CDR2 SVGAGI. The CDR3 extends over 13 amino acids. Trimming left V 5 bases short and J 7 bases short, with 14 bases between. CDR3 in amino acids: CASSLHMALGYTF. The DNA for the CDR3 is TGTGCCAGCAGTCTCCACATGGCTCTTGGCTACACCTTC.

This clone was counted only a few times. V is TRBV2 and J is TRBJ1-1; D unclear. Germline assignment: CDR1 SNHLY and CDR2 FYNNEI. The CDR3 is made up of 15 amino acids. The germline V and J ends were trimmed by 6 bases and 1 base, with 15 bases remaining between them. CDR3 in amino acids: CASSLTITANTEAFF. The CDR3 region has the DNA TGTGCCAGCAGCCTAACAATAACAGCGAACACTGAAGCTTTCTTT. Full variable domain (outside the CDR3, taken from reference TRBV2 and TRBJ1-1): EPEVTQTPSHQVTQMGQEVILRCVPISNHLYFYWYRQILGQKVEFLVSFYNNEISEKSEIFDDQFSVERPDGSNFTLKIRSTKLEDSAMYFCASSLTITANTEAFFGQGTRLTVV.

This rearrangement joins TRBV5-4 to TRBJ1-4; D may be TRBD1 (5 bases). V was shortened by 0 bases and J by 0 bases, with 9 bases between the two germline ends. CDR3 size: 16 residues. Germline values: CDR1 SGHNT, CDR2 YYREEE (reference sequence). The CDR3 loop is CASSLAGGATNEKLFF. CDR3 bases: TGTGCCAGCAGCTTGGCGGGGGGGGCAACTAATGAAAAACTGTTTTTT.